This T cell receptor beta chain comes out of a study of control samples from healthy donors and cancer patients. V dropped 4 bases and J dropped 7 bases, with 14 bases sitting between them. The germline CDR1 and CDR2 sequences are SQVTM and ANQGSEA. The CDR3 length is 12 residues. Generated by immunoSEQ multiplex PCR, the TCRdb table keeps only in-frame clones and is missing some. This table has 100,000 to 150,000 clones, 75% to 95% appearing once. The chain combines TRBV29-1 with TRBJ2-7, with D tentatively TRBD1 (6 bases). This clonotype originated in a man between 35 and 55 years old in good health. Sequenced: blood. The CDR3 spells CSVVQGIREQYF. The CDR3 DNA reads TGCAGCGTTGTACAGGGTATTCGGGAGCAGTACTTC.